Presented here are 18 T cell receptor beta chains from one specimen sequenced in a study of blood T cell repertoires in COVID-19 (dated by TCRdb to the early 2020s). Library method: the immunoSEQ multiplex PCR assay. TCRdb stores this immuneACCESS table with in-frame sequences only. Part of the clones is absent; in the studies checked, under half of the shortfall reflects unresolved V genes, and no reason is known for the rest. Across this sample there are about 130,000 clones, with about 79% seen only once. Around 10% of the sample goes to the ten largest clones. The sequenced material came from PBMCs or T cells enriched from blood (not recorded which). Source of these receptors: a man between 45 and 60 years old who had recovered from COVID-19.

This clone was counted a single time. The chain uses TRBV7-6 and TRBJ2-1; maybe TRBD1 (5 bases). V shed 3 bases and J shed 0 bases, with 12 bases lying between them. The length of the CDR3 is 16 residues. Germline lookup yields CDR1 SGHVS and CDR2 FNYEAQ. The CDR3 sequence is CASSFRGMSSYNEQFF. The CDR3 DNA reads as TGTGCCAGCAGCTTTAGGGGTATGAGCTCCTACAATGAGCAGTTCTTC.

This chain connects TRBV7-8 to TRBJ2-7, with unresolved D. The CDR3 runs to 14 residues. CDR1 and CDR2 (germline): SGHVS, FQNEAQ. Trimming shortened V by 4 bases and J by 4 bases, and 14 bases separated the two germline ends. This CDR3 is CASSSSGLSYEQYF. The CDR3 coding sequence is TGTGCCAGCAGCTCAAGTGGGCTTAGTTACGAGCAGTACTTC.

The chain joins TRBV7-2 to TRBJ1-5, with D maybe TRBD1 (6 bases). Germline V CDR1 and CDR2: SGHTA, FQGNSA. CDR3 length: 14 amino acids. Trimming left V 4 bases short and J 5 bases short, with 12 bases between. CDR3 bases: TGTGCCAGCAGCTCGAACCAGGGGTATCAGCCCCAGCATTTT. Protein sequence: CASSSNQGYQPQHF.

In its sample, this clone was seen a few times. The chain recombines TRBV6-2 or TRBV6-3 with TRBJ1-1, with TRBD1 identical over 8 bases. Per the germline V gene, CDR1 is MNHEY and CDR2 is SVGEGT. V lost 2 bases and J lost 0; bases outside the gene matches: 8. The CDR3 is 17 amino acids. The CDR3 loop is CASSYRRTGSLNTEAFF. The CDR3 DNA is TGTGCCAGCAGTTACAGACGGACAGGGAGTTTGAACACTGAAGCTTTCTTT.

The chain is built from TRBV29-1 and TRBJ1-2; D perhaps matches TRBD1 (6 bases). Trimming shortened V by 4 bases and J by 0 bases, and 15 bases separated the two germline ends. The CDR3 length is 15 residues. Germline V CDR1 and CDR2: SQVTM, ANQGSEA. The CDR3 is CSVAWTAIANYGYTF. The CDR3 nucleotides read TGCAGCGTTGCCTGGACAGCAATTGCTAACTATGGCTACACCTTC. Full variable domain (missing parts from reference TRBV29-1 and TRBJ1-2): SAVISQKPSRDICQRGTSLTIQCQVDSQVTMMFWYRQQPGQSLTLIATANQGSEATYESGFVIDKFPISRPNLTFSTLTVSNMSPEDSSIYLCSVAWTAIANYGYTFGSGTRLTVV.

The chain combines TRBV9 with TRBJ1-4; 9 positions agree with TRBD1. Trimming took 0 bases from V and 8 from J; bases not matched to a gene: 11. CDR3 size: 17 residues. Per the germline V gene, CDR1 is SGDLS and CDR2 is YYNGEE. The CDR3, as DNA: TGTGCCAGCAGCGTAGGGTTCTCCGGGACAGGGTACGAAAAACTGTTTTTT. Its protein product is CASSVGFSGTGYEKLFF.

This rearrangement joins TRBV2 to TRBJ2-3; 8 bases are a match to TRBD2. Germline trimming cut 0 bases from V and 2 bases from J; bases unmatched to any gene: 7. CDR3 size: 17 residues. CDR1 and CDR2 from the germline V gene are SNHLY and FYNNEI. The CDR3 DNA follows: TGTGCCAGCAGTGAAGCCGGGACTAGTCCCTACACAGATACGCAGTATTTT. It yields the protein CASSEAGTSPYTDTQYF.

CDR3 residues: CASSLDRSSYNSPLHF. The DNA of the CDR3 is TGTGCCAGCAGTCTTGACAGGAGCTCCTATAATTCACCCCTCCACTTT. The chain uses TRBV2 and TRBJ1-6, with D possibly TRBD1 on 6 matching bases. Trimming took 5 bases from V and 0 from J, leaving 11 bases between them. The CDR3 sequence is 16 residues long. Germline V gene sequence: CDR1 SNHLY, CDR2 FYNNEI.

This rearrangement joins TRBV3-1 (or the pseudogene TRBV3-2) to TRBJ2-3, with a possible D match to TRBD2 (6 bases). The CDR3 consists of 11 residues. Trimming shortened V by 4 bases and J by 15 bases, and 14 bases separated the two germline ends. Germline V gene lookup returns CDR1 LGHDT and CDR2 YNNKEL (reference sequence). CDR3 loop: CASSLGTRCYF. The CDR3 DNA reads as TGTGCCAGCAGCCTCGGGACTCGATGTTATTTT.

The chain joins TRBV27 to TRBJ2-3, with D uncertain. The V end was cut by 7 bases, the J end by 3 bases, with 11 bases between. This CDR3 has 13 residues. Per the germline V gene, CDR1 is MNHEY and CDR2 is SMNVEV (reference sequence). The CDR3 DNA is TGTGCCAGCAATACGCTAGGAACAGATACGCAGTATTTT. This gives the protein CASNTLGTDTQYF.

This clone was counted once. The chain combines TRBV30 with TRBJ1-1; D possibly corresponds to TRBD1 (6 bases). The CDR3 length is 12 residues. V was cut by 4 bases and J by 3 bases, with 9 bases left in between. Germline assignment: CDR1 GTSNPN and CDR2 SVGIG (reference sequence). The DNA for the CDR3 is TGTGCCTGGATCACAGGGCACACTGAAGCTTTCTTT. Its translation is CAWITGHTEAFF.

The genes are TRBV7-8 and TRBJ1-4, with TRBD1 matching 12 bases. V was clipped by 5 bases and J by 7 bases; unmatched bases: 5. In germline, CDR1 is SGHVS, CDR2 FQNEAQ. CDR3 length: 15 amino acids. CDR3 DNA: TGTGCCAGCAGCCCGGGACAGGGGGCAAGTGAAAAACTGTTTTTT. Amino acid sequence: CASSPGQGASEKLFF.

V is TRBV7-6 and J is TRBJ1-5; maybe TRBD1 (5 bases). Germline V CDR1 and CDR2: SGHVS, FNYEAQ. This CDR3 is 14 amino acids long. V lost 5 bases and J lost 7, with 15 bases in between. CDR3: CASSQAVGGQPQHF. In DNA form, the CDR3 reads TGTGCCAGCAGCCAGGCAGTGGGGGGACAGCCCCAGCATTTT.

The V call is TRBV7-2, the J call TRBJ1-2; 9 bases fit TRBD1. The junction had 11 bases not matched to a gene; V was cut back by 4 bases and J by 8 bases. The CDR3 runs to 15 residues. Germline CDR1 is SGHTA and CDR2 is FQGNSA. CDR3 DNA: TGTGCCAGCAGCTATAACCAGGGACAGGGTGTGGGCTACACCTTC. It yields the protein CASSYNQGQGVGYTF. Complete variable domain (other parts from reference TRBV7-2 and TRBJ1-2): GAGVSQSPSNKVTEKGKDVELRCDPISGHTALYWYRQSLGQGLEFLIYFQGNSAPDKSGLPSDRFSAERTGGSVSTLTIQRTQQEDSAVYLCASSYNQGQGVGYTFGSGTRLTVV.

Details on this clone: The sample contains more than one DNA sequence encoding this CDR3. V is TRBV2 and J is TRBJ1-5, with D tentatively TRBD1 (5 bases). Trimming cost V 7 bases and J 5 bases, with 9 bases left between them. Germline values: CDR1 SNHLY, CDR2 FYNNEI. The CDR3 runs to 12 residues. The CDR3 reads CASTGGHQPQHF. DNA for the CDR3: TGTGCCAGCACGGGGGGACATCAGCCCCAGCATTTT.

The rearrangement uses TRBV28 and TRBJ2-5, with 12 positions matching TRBD2. The CDR3 has 14 residues. Trimming removed 2 bases from V and 9 bases from J; junction bases left unmatched: 4. Germline CDR1 is MDHEN and CDR2 is SYDVKM. The CDR3 region is CASSLTASGGAQYF. CDR3 nucleotide sequence: TGTGCCAGCAGTTTAACGGCTAGCGGGGGGGCCCAGTACTTC.

This chain links TRBV4-3 with TRBJ1-2, with 8 bases fitting TRBD1. V lost 7 bases, J lost 1 base, and 8 bases stayed unmatched. This CDR3 region has 15 residues. Germline V lookup: CDR1 LGHNA, CDR2 YSLEER. CDR3 region: CASKPDRGLNYGYTF. The DNA for the CDR3 is TGCGCCAGCAAACCCGACAGGGGACTTAACTATGGCTACACCTTC.

The J gene is TRBJ2-3, the V gene TRBV6-4, with D possibly TRBD2 on 5 matching bases. The CDR3 has 16 amino acids. The V gene's germline CDR1 is MRHNA and CDR2 SNTAGT. Trimming removed 5 bases at V and 4 bases at J, with 19 bases between. CDR3 nucleotides: TGTGCCAGCAGTCCTAGCATGCGAAGTGGCCCAGATACGCAGTATTTT. This codes for CASSPSMRSGPDTQYF.